Described below is a single T cell receptor (beta chain) sequence and its context. Its antigen is not identified. The CDR3 is 13 amino acids. The V gene lost 1 base and the J gene lost 4 bases, with 7 bases spanning the gap. Germline V gene lookup returns CDR1 SGHVS and CDR2 FQNEAQ. This entry is derived from a study of T-cell memory formation after mild COVID-19. The study, taken as a whole, reports: Certain responding clones were present in pre-infection memory, suggesting participation of cross-reactive memory.

Via MiXCR, TCRdb re-called the 5' RACE reads, giving one row per CDR3 protein. The sample has 250,000 to 350,000 distinct CDR3 sequences; 16% are singletons. Sequencing used PBMCs or a T cell subset sorted from them (not recorded which). The TCR was taken from a young man who had mild COVID-19 (a few samples of this study predate the infection). Cell type and time point are not known. The chain joins TRBV7-8 to TRBJ1-1, with unresolved D. Written as DNA, the CDR3 is TGTGCCAGCAGCTTAGTACTCTTCACTGAAGCTTTCTTT. Translated, it gives CASSLVLFTEAFF.